Below, 31 T cell receptor beta chains from the same sample are listed, as sequenced in a study of CD8+CD57+ T cells in acquired aplastic anemia. Genomic DNA provided the template from which TCR beta VDJ and CDR3 profiles were obtained. Each CDR3 protein is one row after TCRdb ran MiXCR on the reads. Seen here are under 250,000 distinct CDR3 sequences, 34% observed once, and the top ten hold 1% to 1.3%. The sequenced material came from sorted CD4+, CD8+, or CD8+CD57+ T cells (not recorded which) from PBMCs. The receptors shown here come from a human donor in good health, serving as a control.

This clonotype came up many times. The chain joins TRBV10-1 to TRBJ1-5; 7 nucleotides agree with TRBD1. The CDR3 length is 18 residues. CDR1 WNHNN and CDR2 SYGVQD come from the germline V gene (reference sequence). The J segment lost 3 bases and the V segment lost 1 base, leaving 12 bases of the junction unmatched. The CDR3 spells CASSELRGRGANNQPQHF. The CDR3 DNA sequence: TGCGCCAGCAGTGAGTTGAGGGGGCGAGGTGCCAACAATCAGCCCCAGCATTTT.

The chain has TRBV7-9 and TRBJ1-4, with a weak D call TRBD1 (5 bases). V was pared by 6 bases and J by 5 bases, with 13 bases between. The CDR3 consists of 14 residues. Germline values: CDR1 SEHNR, CDR2 FQNEAQ (reference sequence). CDR3: CASSFIWDNEKLFF. DNA of the CDR3: TGTGCCAGCAGTTTTATTTGGGACAATGAAAAACTGTTTTTT.

This clonotype appeared many times. The chain recombines TRBV20-1 with TRBJ2-1, with 8 bases that match TRBD1. CDR1 and CDR2 from the germline V gene are DFQATT and SNEGSKA (reference sequence). CDR3 length: 13 amino acids. Trimming took 5 bases from V and 7 from J; bases not matched to a gene: 7. CDR3 bases: TGCAGTGCTGTCAGAACAGGGGGTAATGAGCAGTTCTTC. Protein product: CSAVRTGGNEQFF.

In regard to this clonotype: One end of the junction is discordant with germline, which a read error may explain. The rearrangement joins TRBV6-2 or TRBV6-3 to TRBJ2-5; either TRBD1 or TRBD2 may supply D (5 bases each). This CDR3 is 13 amino acids long. The germline V gene encodes CDR1 MNHEY and CDR2 SVGEGT. The CDR3 nucleotides read TGTGCCGGCAGCCGGGACGGAGTTGGGACCCAGTACTTC. Translating it yields CAGSRDGVGTQYF.

This clonotype showed up many times. The chain has TRBV5-1 and TRBJ2-7; D call uncertain. V was cut by 7 bases and J by 2 bases, with 16 bases left in between. This CDR3 is 14 amino acids long. CDR1 SGHRS and CDR2 YFSETQ come from the germline V gene. Here the CDR3 DNA reads TGCGCCAGCGCACGGACGGAAGAAACCTACGAGCAGTACTTC. It specifies CASARTEETYEQYF.

This clonotype occurred many times. V usage is TRBV19 and J usage is TRBJ1-2, with no clear D. The CDR3 contains 11 residues. The germline V gene has CDR1 LNHDA and CDR2 SQIVND (reference sequence). The V gene lost 5 bases and the J gene lost 8 bases, with 9 bases spanning the gap. CDR3 nucleotides: TGTGCCAGTAGTGTCGGGGAAGGCTACACCTTC. Protein product: CASSVGEGYTF.

This clonotype showed up many times. The genes are TRBV7-2 and TRBJ1-2; TRBD1 matches 7 bases. V gave up 0 bases and J gave up 8 bases; unmatched junction bases: 6. This CDR3 has 14 residues. CDR1 and CDR2 (germline): SGHTA, FQGNSA. The chain's CDR3 is CASSLANRGRGYTF. CDR3 in DNA: TGTGCCAGCAGCTTAGCCAACAGGGGACGGGGCTACACCTTC.

There are a few counts of this clonotype. This chain links TRBV3-1 with TRBJ2-7; D possibly corresponds to TRBD1 (7 bases). Germline V CDR1 and CDR2: LGHDT, YNNKEL (reference sequence). The CDR3 runs 16 residues. Trimming shortened V by 1 base and J by 2 bases, and 15 bases separated the two germline ends. The CDR3 DNA reads TGTGCCAGCAGCCAAGGTGCAGGGGGGTTCACCTACGAGCAGTACTTC. Translation gives CASSQGAGGFTYEQYF.

This clonotype has just one count. This chain connects TRBV2 to TRBJ1-6; 7 positions agree with TRBD1. The V segment lost 8 bases and the J segment 8 bases; nucleotides outside the gene matches: 9. The CDR3 covers 14 residues. The germline gives CDR1 SNHLY, CDR2 FYNNEI. CDR3 protein: CASWYQDRDSPLHF. DNA for the CDR3: TGTGCCAGCTGGTATCAAGACAGGGATTCACCCCTCCACTTT. The full variable domain, with the rest looked up from reference TRBV2 and TRBJ1-6, is EPEVTQTPSHQVTQMGQEVILRCVPISNHLYFYWYRQILGQKVEFLVSFYNNEISEKSEIFDDQFSVERPDGSNFTLKIRSTKLEDSAMYFCASWYQDRDSPLHFGNGTRLTVT.

The V call is TRBV20-1, the J call TRBJ2-1; 11 bases are shared with TRBD2. J was trimmed by 5 bases and V by 6 bases; bases with no gene match: 9. Germline CDR1 DFQATT, CDR2 SNEGSKA (reference sequence). CDR3 length: 15 amino acids. DNA for the CDR3: TGCAGTGCCCCCGGCGGGACTAGCGGTGACAATGAGCAGTTCTTC. Its translation is CSAPGGTSGDNEQFF.

Concerning this clonotype itself: One base away lies a much larger clone, so this may be a sequencing read error. The rearrangement links TRBV19 to TRBJ2-1; TRBD2 matches 7 bases. The CDR3 runs 18 residues. The germline V gene has CDR1 LNHDA and CDR2 SQIVND (reference sequence). Trimming at V came to 3 bases and at J to 0 bases, leaving 11 bases not matched to a gene. For the CDR3, the DNA is TGTGCCAGTAGTATGGTCCTAGCGGAAGCCAGCTCCTACAATGAGCAGTTCTTC. Translation gives CASSMVLAEASSYNEQFF.

Comment on this clonotype: Given the absence of the conserved phenylalanine or tryptophan at the CDR3 end, a read error is likely. The DNA is left out, because the CDR3 cannot be placed on it with certainty; the CDR3 is given as TCRdb lists it. The chain employs TRBV6-6 and TRBJ2-7; the table's D call, TRBD2, was not checked against the DNA. Germline V gene data show CDR1 as MNHNY and CDR2 as SVGAGI (reference sequence). With termini counted, the CDR3 has 8 amino acids. The CDR3 is CASSLLAG.

This clonotype was counted only a few times. The chain uses TRBV3-1 and TRBJ1-2; D call uncertain. Germline CDR1 and CDR2: LGHDT and YNNKEL (reference sequence). This CDR3 contains 12 residues. V shed 2 bases and J shed 6 bases, with 7 bases lying between them. The CDR3 loop reads CASSQTTHGYTF. The CDR3 DNA reads TGTGCCAGCAGCCAAACTACCCATGGCTACACCTTC. Combining the CDR3 with reference TRBV3-1 and TRBJ1-2 gives the whole variable domain DTAVSQTPKYLVTQMGNDKSIKCEQNLGHDTMYWYKQDSKKFLKIMFSYNNKELIINETVPNRFSPKSPDKAHLNLHINSLELGDSAVYFCASSQTTHGYTFGSGTRLTVV.

This clonotype was counted at least ten times. The rearrangement joins TRBV5-1 to TRBJ1-1; D remains unclear. V shed 5 bases and J shed 0 bases, with 11 bases lying between them. Germline assignment: CDR1 SGHRS and CDR2 YFSETQ. The CDR3 contains 14 residues. Here the CDR3 DNA reads TGCGCCAGCAGGGGTGGGGTGGTGAACACTGAAGCTTTCTTT. Its translation is CASRGGVVNTEAFF.

This clonotype was seen at least ten times. This chain links TRBV20-1 with TRBJ2-5; D is unresolved. Germline V gives CDR1 DFQATT, CDR2 SNEGSKA (reference sequence). CDR3 length: 12 amino acids. Deletions cut 7 bases from V and 1 base from J, with 10 bases between. The CDR3 here is CSVTPAQETQYF. DNA for the CDR3: TGCAGTGTAACTCCGGCCCAAGAGACCCAGTACTTC.

This chain connects TRBV6-5 to TRBJ1-1, with 8 bases matching TRBD1. Germline V gene data show CDR1 as MNHEY and CDR2 as SVGAGI. The CDR3 contains 14 residues. V was clipped by 0 bases and J by 5 bases; unmatched bases: 2. The CDR3 region is CASSYSTGATEAFF. For the CDR3, the DNA is TGTGCCAGCAGTTACTCGACAGGGGCTACTGAAGCTTTCTTT.

V gene TRBV7-9 combines with J gene TRBJ1-2; D unresolved. Trimming stripped 3 bases from V and 7 bases from J, with 18 bases between. The CDR3 loop spans 15 amino acids. Germline CDR1 reads SEHNR; CDR2 reads FQNEAQ (reference sequence). The CDR3 sequence: CASSFVRLTPCGYTF. The CDR3 DNA sequence: TGTGCCAGCAGCTTCGTCCGACTGACACCCTGTGGCTACACCTTC.

This chain joins TRBV10-3 and TRBJ2-4; TRBD1 might be the D (6 bases). The V end was cut by 10 bases, the J end by 2 bases, with 21 bases between. This CDR3 has 16 amino acids. CDR1 is ENHRY, CDR2 SYGVKD, per germline. CDR3 protein: CASALQGYGSKNIQYF. The CDR3 nucleotides read TGTGCCAGCGCGTTACAGGGTTATGGGTCCAAAAACATTCAGTACTTC.

This clonotype was picked up many times. The gene calls are TRBV7-2 and TRBJ1-1; unclear D gene. The length of the CDR3 is 13 residues. Trimming left V 5 bases short and J 3 bases short, with 10 bases between. The germline gives CDR1 SGHTA, CDR2 FQGNSA. CDR3 nucleotides: TGTGCCAGCAGCCTCAGGAGGGACACTGAAGCTTTCTTT. It is translated as CASSLRRDTEAFF.

A single count supports this clonotype. This may be a read error: a much more frequent sequence differs by one nucleotide. The rearrangement uses TRBV7-8 and TRBJ2-5; 10 nucleotides agree with TRBD2. Germline CDR1 is SGHVS and CDR2 is FQNEAQ. With V trimmed by 5 bases and J by 11 bases, 14 bases remained unmatched. CDR3 size: 15 residues. The chain's CDR3 is CASSAGTSDNNEQYF. In DNA, the CDR3 is TGTGCCAGCAGCGCCGGGACTAGCGACAACAATGAGCAGTACTTC.

V is TRBV19 and J is TRBJ1-1; possibly TRBD1 for D (6 bases). The CDR3 is 17 amino acids. Trimming took 1 base from V and 0 from J, leaving 15 bases between them. CDR1 LNHDA and CDR2 SQIVND come from the germline V gene (reference sequence). The DNA of the CDR3 is TGTGCCAGTAGTATAGGGGGGCTCACCTCTATGAACACTGAAGCTTTCTTT. Amino acids: CASSIGGLTSMNTEAFF.

This clonotype came up many times. V is TRBV10-2 and J is TRBJ1-1; 7 nucleotides line up with TRBD1. The CDR3 has 15 amino acids. Germline V gives CDR1 WSHSY, CDR2 SAAADI. The ends lost 6 bases at V and 0 bases at J; junction bases unmatched: 7. CDR3 protein: CASRRGTALNTEAFF. Written as DNA, the CDR3 is TGCGCCAGCAGGCGGGGGACAGCCTTGAACACTGAAGCTTTCTTT.

The sample holds many counts of this clonotype. The chain couples TRBV7-6 to TRBJ1-2; D unresolved. The V gene lost 3 bases and the J gene lost 5 bases, with 13 bases spanning the gap. The CDR3 has 14 residues. Germline lookup yields CDR1 SGHVS and CDR2 FNYEAQ. The DNA of the CDR3 is TGTGCCAGCAGCTTCTTCCAGGAACCTTATGGCTACACCTTC. Translated: CASSFFQEPYGYTF.

The CDR3, as DNA: TGCAGTGCTGGGGACAGGCCGTCCTACGAGCAGTACTTC. Translated: CSAGDRPSYEQYF. The V gene is TRBV20-1, the J gene TRBJ2-7; 8 bases match TRBD1. The CDR3 runs 13 residues. J lost 1 base, V lost 5 bases, and 4 bases had no gene match. The germline gives CDR1 DFQATT, CDR2 SNEGSKA (reference sequence).

V gene TRBV15 combines with J gene TRBJ2-5; unclear D gene. CDR1 LNHNV and CDR2 YYDKDF come from the germline V gene (reference sequence). Trimming pared 0 bases from V and 1 base from J, leaving 9 bases between. There are 15 residues in the CDR3. CDR3 region: CATSREAEFQETQYF. The DNA of the CDR3 is TGTGCCACCAGCAGAGAGGCAGAGTTCCAAGAGACCCAGTACTTC. The whole variable domain, remainder taken from reference TRBV15 and TRBJ2-5, is DAMVIQNPRYQVTQFGKPVTLSCSQTLNHNVMYWYQQKSSQAPKLLFHYYDKDFNNEADTPDNFQSRRPNTSFCFLDIRSPGLGDTAMYLCATSREAEFQETQYFGPGTRLLVL.

This clonotype was found a few times. V usage is TRBV29-1 and J usage is TRBJ1-1; 7 bases fit TRBD1. The CDR3 is 13 amino acids. The V gene's germline CDR1 is SQVTM and CDR2 ANQGSEA. Losses at the gene ends were 8 bases for V and 1 base for J; bases not matched to a gene: 7. The CDR3: CSSSGQSNTEAFF. CDR3 bases: TGCAGCTCCTCGGGACAGTCGAACACTGAAGCTTTCTTT.

About this clonotype itself: A much bigger clone sits one base away, suggesting this may be a read error. The rearrangement joins TRBV11-1 to TRBJ2-3; TRBD2 aligns across 10 bases. J lost 2 bases, V lost 5 bases, and 4 bases had no gene match. The germline V gene has CDR1 SGHAT and CDR2 FQDESV (reference sequence). CDR3 length: 15 amino acids. The CDR3 DNA is TGTGCCAGCAGCGCCAGCGGGAGGGACACAGATACGCAGTATTTT. Amino acids: CASSASGRDTDTQYF.

This clonotype was seen a handful of times. The chain uses TRBV6-1 and TRBJ1-2; TRBD1 matches 10 bases. The CDR3 totals 15 residues. The V gene's germline CDR1 is MNHNS and CDR2 SASEGT. The ends lost 4 bases at V and 6 bases at J; junction bases unmatched: 8. In nucleotides, the CDR3 is TGTGCCAGCAGTGGAAGTTCGGGACAGGGGAATGGCTACACCTTC. It encodes CASSGSSGQGNGYTF.

This clonotype occurred a few times. This chain links TRBV6-1 with TRBJ1-1; possibly TRBD1 for D (5 bases). Germline CDR1 MNHNS, CDR2 SASEGT. This CDR3 contains 13 residues. Trimming removed 3 bases at V and 7 bases at J, with 12 bases between. In nucleotides, the CDR3 is TGTGCCAGCAGTGACGGGGGATACCGTGAAGCTTTCTTT. It is translated as CASSDGGYREAFF.

This clonotype was seen at least ten times. The gene calls are TRBV20-1 and TRBJ1-1; no definite D call. V gave up 5 bases and J gave up 4 bases, with 17 bases separating them. Germline V lookup: CDR1 DFQATT, CDR2 SNEGSKA (reference sequence). This CDR3 spans 14 amino acids. CDR3 DNA: TGCAGTGCTCCCGAGGGCCGGGGTGGCACTGAAGCTTTCTTT. Encoded protein: CSAPEGRGGTEAFF.

This clonotype was observed a few times. An end of the junction differs from the germline gene, which may be a read error. The V gene is TRBV2, the J gene TRBJ2-4, with 8 bases identical to TRBD1. The CDR3 is 17 amino acids. Germline V gene data show CDR1 as SNHLY and CDR2 as FYNNEI. For the CDR3, the DNA is TGTGCCAGCAGTGGAGGACAGGGAAGGGTAGCCAACAACATTCAGTACTTC. This codes for CASSGGQGRVANNIQYF. Looking up the rest from reference TRBV2 and TRBJ2-4 gives the full variable domain: EPEVTQTPSHQVTQMGQEVILRCVPISNHLYFYWYRQILGQKVEFLVSFYNNEISEKSEIFDDQFSVERPDGSNFTLKIRSTKLEDSAMYFCASSGGQGRVANNIQYFGAGTRLSVL.